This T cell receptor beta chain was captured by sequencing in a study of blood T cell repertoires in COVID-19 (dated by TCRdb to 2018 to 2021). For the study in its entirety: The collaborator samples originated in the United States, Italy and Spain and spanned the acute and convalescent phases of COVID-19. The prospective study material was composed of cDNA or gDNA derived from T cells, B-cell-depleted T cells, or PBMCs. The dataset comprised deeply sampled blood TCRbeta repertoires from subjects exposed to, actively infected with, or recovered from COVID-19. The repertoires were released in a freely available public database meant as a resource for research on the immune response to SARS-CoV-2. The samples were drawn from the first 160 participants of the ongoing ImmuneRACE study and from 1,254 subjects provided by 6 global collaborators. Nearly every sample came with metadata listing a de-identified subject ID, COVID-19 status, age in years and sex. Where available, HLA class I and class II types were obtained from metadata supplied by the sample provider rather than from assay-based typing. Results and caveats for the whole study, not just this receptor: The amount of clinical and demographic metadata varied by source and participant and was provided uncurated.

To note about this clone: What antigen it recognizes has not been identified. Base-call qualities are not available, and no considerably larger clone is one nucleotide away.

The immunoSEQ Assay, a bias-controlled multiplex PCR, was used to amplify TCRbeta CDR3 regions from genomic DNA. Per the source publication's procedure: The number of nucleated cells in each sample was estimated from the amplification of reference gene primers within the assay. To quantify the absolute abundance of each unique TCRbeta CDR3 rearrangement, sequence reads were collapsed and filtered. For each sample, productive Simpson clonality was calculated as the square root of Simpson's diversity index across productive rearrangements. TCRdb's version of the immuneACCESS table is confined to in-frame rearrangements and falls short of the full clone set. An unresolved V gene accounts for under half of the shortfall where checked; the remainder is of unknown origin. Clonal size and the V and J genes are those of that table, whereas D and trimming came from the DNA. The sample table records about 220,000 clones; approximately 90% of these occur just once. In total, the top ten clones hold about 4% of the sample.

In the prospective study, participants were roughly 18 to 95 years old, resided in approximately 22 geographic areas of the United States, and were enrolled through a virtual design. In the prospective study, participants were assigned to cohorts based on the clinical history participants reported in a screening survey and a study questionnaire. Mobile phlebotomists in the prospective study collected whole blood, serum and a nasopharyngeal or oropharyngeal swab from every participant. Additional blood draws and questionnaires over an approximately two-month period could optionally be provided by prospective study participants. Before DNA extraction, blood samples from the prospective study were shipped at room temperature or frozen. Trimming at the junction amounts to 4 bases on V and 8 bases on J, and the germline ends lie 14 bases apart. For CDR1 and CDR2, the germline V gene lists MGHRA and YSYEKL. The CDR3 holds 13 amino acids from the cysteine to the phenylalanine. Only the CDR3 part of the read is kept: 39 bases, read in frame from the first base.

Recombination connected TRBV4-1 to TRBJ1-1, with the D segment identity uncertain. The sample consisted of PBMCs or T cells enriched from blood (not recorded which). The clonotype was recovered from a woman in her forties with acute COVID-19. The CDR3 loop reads CASSRFRTAEAFF. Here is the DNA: TGCGCCAGCAGCCGGTTCCGGACTGCCGAAGCTTTCTTT.